This TCR beta chain was recovered during a study of regulatory T cells in long-lasting Graves disease. This clonotype was counted many times. Its target is unknown. Notes on the study in general: Favored usage of TRBV28, TRBJ1-2 and TRBJ2-5 was recorded in persistent disease.

The TCR beta library used iRepertoire HTBI primers with Arm-PCR amplification of CDR3. TCRdb used MiXCR to reprocess the multiplex PCR reads, holding one entry per CDR3 protein. The data show approximately 400,000 distinct CDR3 sequences, roughly 15% seen once. Germline V gives CDR1 LGHNT, CDR2 FRNRAP. Between the trimmed V and J ends, which lost 2 bases and 2 bases, there was a span of 11 bases. The length of the CDR3 is 15 residues. Time point reported: newly diagnosed GD, antithyroid drugs for less than 3 months. The TCR library was made from RNA that had been extracted from PBMCs in TRIzol. This chain uses TRBV12-5 with TRBJ2-3; tentatively, D is TRBD1 (6 bases). This receptor was obtained from a female donor with Graves disease. Here the sequenced sample was peripheral blood mononuclear cells (PBMCs), taken at new diagnosis, from a patient treated with antithyroid drugs. The CDR3 spells CASGLRQGTTDTQYF. The CDR3 DNA follows: TGTGCTAGTGGTTTGAGGCAGGGGACCACAGATACGCAGTATTTT.